These T cell receptor beta chains were read from a single sample in a study of read filtering for tumor transcriptome and immune sequencing. TCRdb redid the calling of the reads with MiXCR, one entry per CDR3 protein. The profile shows some 120,000 distinct CDR3 sequences, approximately 13% of them singletons. The sample consisted of a population of CD138-negative cells sorted from bone marrow. The receptors shown here come from a donor aged 40 or over with multiple myeloma. CDR3s include the opening cysteine and the closing phenylalanine or tryptophan.

15 | TRBJ2-1 | TRBV20-1 | CSASPGQGQWNEQFF
12 | TRBJ2-1 | TRBV10-3 | CAISEQFNEQFF
16 | TRBJ2-6 | TRBV19 | CASSITGDTGANVLTF
15 | TRBJ2-5 | TRBV18 | CASSPQDSIQETQYF
15 | TRBJ1-1 | TRBV4-1 | CASGSGRGEGSEAFF
13 | TRBJ1-5 | TRBV29-1 | CSVSRGQDQPQHF
14 | TRBJ2-3 | TRBV12-3/TRBV12-4 | CASSLYVTTDTQYF
15 | TRBJ2-2 | TRBV7-2 | CASNYRDSVNGELFF
16 | TRBJ2-3 | TRBV24-1 | CATSDRQGPRTDTQYF
13 | TRBJ2-3 | TRBV2 | CASSGLAPDTQYF
13 | TRBJ2-5 | TRBV7-2 | CASSPGERETQYF
13 | TRBJ2-7 | TRBV6-5 | CASSKGQAYEQYF
15 | TRBJ2-6 | TRBV28 | CASSLEGSGANVLTF
15 | TRBJ2-1 | TRBV28 | CASRPAGASYNEQFF
13 | TRBJ1-5 | TRBV19 | CASSKGWNQPQHF
17 | TRBJ2-3 | TRBV15 | CATSRRLEAWSTDTQYF
14 | TRBJ1-5 | TRBV7-2 | CASSPPGGNQPQHF